A selection of T cell receptor beta chains follows, all from one sample in a study of Ad26.COV2.S vaccination and SARS-CoV-2 variants. The repertoire was sequenced with immunoSEQ multiplex PCR; TCRdb's copy has only in-frame clones and lacks some. This sample has hundreds of thousands of clones, with about 90% found just once. The sequencing used peripheral blood, collected after recovery from COVID-19. All receptors come from a human donor who had recovered from COVID-19. Both conserved end residues are part of each CDR3. Each record gives: V gene, J gene, CDR3 protein.

v_gene: TRBV6-5; j_gene: TRBJ2-2; CDR3aa: CASSYSITGELFF
v_gene: TRBV2; j_gene: TRBJ1-3; CDR3aa: CASSEPFTASGNTIYF
v_gene: TRBV3-1/TRBV3-2; j_gene: TRBJ1-2; CDR3aa: CASSQEFGRGGYTF
v_gene: TRBV7-6; j_gene: TRBJ1-5; CDR3aa: CASSLGPGRREQPQHF
v_gene: TRBV7-3; j_gene: TRBJ2-1; CDR3aa: CASSQTSGGWNEQFF
v_gene: TRBV4-2; j_gene: TRBJ1-3; CDR3aa: CASSQDLRGSSGNTIYF
v_gene: TRBV2; j_gene: TRBJ1-1; CDR3aa: CASSDWGQGIMNTEAFF
v_gene: TRBV2; j_gene: TRBJ2-7; CDR3aa: CASSTRGNYEQYF
v_gene: TRBV9; j_gene: TRBJ2-1; CDR3aa: CASSDRGVGNEQFF
v_gene: TRBV18; j_gene: TRBJ1-1; CDR3aa: CASSPLQDADKGTEAFF
v_gene: TRBV5-5; j_gene: TRBJ1-5; CDR3aa: CASSLGGTGHNSNQPQHF
v_gene: TRBV6-5; j_gene: TRBJ1-2; CDR3aa: CASITGTGVGYTF
v_gene: TRBV7-2; j_gene: TRBJ1-1; CDR3aa: CASSTTSTGTLYRTEAFF
v_gene: TRBV5-1; j_gene: TRBJ1-6; CDR3aa: CASSLAGLENSPLHF
v_gene: TRBV28; j_gene: TRBJ2-7; CDR3aa: CASSLVGELGYEQYF
v_gene: TRBV5-1; j_gene: TRBJ1-2; CDR3aa: CASSPLDRVYGYTF
v_gene: TRBV10-3; j_gene: TRBJ2-6; CDR3aa: CAISEMSSGANVLTF
v_gene: TRBV24-1; j_gene: TRBJ2-3; CDR3aa: CATSDVTDTQYF
v_gene: TRBV7-3; j_gene: TRBJ2-5; CDR3aa: CASSATGGMWETQYF
v_gene: TRBV6-6; j_gene: TRBJ1-6; CDR3aa: CASSMGRQGGNSPLHF
v_gene: TRBV7-3; j_gene: TRBJ2-5; CDR3aa: CASSLTEAGGTQYF
v_gene: TRBV5-1; j_gene: TRBJ2-7; CDR3aa: CASSEGSYEQYF
v_gene: TRBV5-1; j_gene: TRBJ2-2; CDR3aa: CASTVGLADTGELFF
v_gene: TRBV6-2/TRBV6-3; j_gene: TRBJ1-5; CDR3aa: CASSLRQGGSKNQPQHF
v_gene: TRBV7-8; j_gene: TRBJ1-5; CDR3aa: CASSLIGGGQPQHF
v_gene: TRBV3-1/TRBV3-2; j_gene: TRBJ1-2; CDR3aa: CASSQVGGVGYGYTF
v_gene: TRBV11-2; j_gene: TRBJ2-7; CDR3aa: CASSLDVLYEQYF
v_gene: TRBV7-8; j_gene: TRBJ2-3; CDR3aa: CASSLGGLGFTDTQYF
v_gene: TRBV3-1/TRBV3-2; j_gene: TRBJ1-2; CDR3aa: CASSPVGQGGYGYTF
v_gene: TRBV7-9; j_gene: TRBJ2-7; CDR3aa: CASSFTTGTSERSEQYF
v_gene: TRBV27; j_gene: TRBJ2-2; CDR3aa: CASSLWASASNTGELFF
v_gene: TRBV9; j_gene: TRBJ2-1; CDR3aa: CASSVASGEYNEQFF
v_gene: TRBV9; j_gene: TRBJ2-3; CDR3aa: CASSDKRGGGSTDTQYF
v_gene: TRBV19; j_gene: TRBJ1-2; CDR3aa: CASKDVGDGYTF
v_gene: TRBV25-1; j_gene: TRBJ2-7; CDR3aa: CASKPTSDSYEQYF
v_gene: TRBV19; j_gene: TRBJ2-1; CDR3aa: CASSSPRQGDDEQFF
v_gene: TRBV10-1; j_gene: TRBJ1-1; CDR3aa: CASSVRTNTEAFF
v_gene: TRBV6-5; j_gene: TRBJ1-5; CDR3aa: CASSQGQGRYQPQHF
v_gene: TRBV4-2; j_gene: TRBJ2-7; CDR3aa: CASSQGVSYSYEQYF
v_gene: TRBV19; j_gene: TRBJ1-1; CDR3aa: CASSIQAANTEAFF
v_gene: TRBV5-4; j_gene: TRBJ2-7; CDR3aa: CASSFASGGVYEQYF
v_gene: TRBV18; j_gene: TRBJ1-6; CDR3aa: CASSPPVSNNSPLHF
v_gene: TRBV9; j_gene: TRBJ2-1; CDR3aa: CASSPMTGQGYNEQFF
v_gene: TRBV5-4; j_gene: TRBJ1-3; CDR3aa: CASKRQGTGNTIYF
v_gene: TRBV25-1; j_gene: TRBJ2-1; CDR3aa: CASSGVTYYNEQFF
v_gene: TRBV7-9; j_gene: TRBJ1-4; CDR3aa: CASSGLINEKLFF
v_gene: TRBV9; j_gene: TRBJ2-1; CDR3aa: CASSARLRGGLDEQFF
v_gene: TRBV6-6; j_gene: TRBJ1-3; CDR3aa: CASSLRGTGNTIYF
v_gene: TRBV11-2; j_gene: TRBJ1-2; CDR3aa: CASSLGGTGSNYGYTF
v_gene: TRBV15; j_gene: TRBJ1-2; CDR3aa: CATSRGFMGQNDYGYTF